A selection of T cell receptor beta chains follows, all from one sample in a study of response to subunit inactivated influenza vaccine. TCRdb ran MiXCR on the RT-PCR reads and lists one entry per CDR3 protein. This sample has approximately 680,000 distinct CDR3 sequences, with 15% to 19% found just once. This specimen consisted of PBMCs from blood, obtained about 11 days after vaccination. All receptors come from a man aged 50 to 60 who received an inactivated influenza vaccine. Each CDR3 is given with its conserved first and last residue. The D gene is left open where the match is weak. For some rows the clone size is stated as once, few or many, or as a class when expanded; others skip it.

TRBJ2-2,-,TRBV6-2/TRBV6-3,few,CASIAEPGTGELFF,TGTGCCAGCATAGCGGAGCCGGGCACCGGGGAGCTGTTTTTT
TRBJ1-1,-,TRBV6-5,few,CASSYDRLRPEAFF,TGTGCCAGCAGTTATGACAGGCTGCGACCTGAAGCTTTCTTT
TRBJ2-5,-,TRBV10-2,few,CASSGLSTQETQYF,TGCGCCAGCAGTGGACTTTCCACCCAAGAGACCCAGTACTTC
TRBJ2-7,TRBD2,TRBV11-1,-,CASSLGRGGTASSYEQYF,TGTGCCAGCAGCTTAGGCCGGGGAGGGACCGCGAGCTCCTACGAGCAGTACTTC
TRBJ1-6,-,TRBV2,few,CASNRLAGDNSPLHF,TGTGCCAGCAACCGGCTAGCAGGAGACAATTCACCCCTCCACTTT
TRBJ2-1,-,TRBV7-6,many,CASSLGGANEQFF,TGTGCCAGCAGCTTGGGGGGCGCGAATGAGCAGTTCTTC
TRBJ2-7,-,TRBV7-9,many,CASRNSEGTYEQYF,TGTGCCAGCAGAAACAGTGAGGGGACCTACGAGCAGTACTTC
TRBJ2-3,-,TRBV27,few,CASSWRWGALDTQYF,TGTGCCAGCAGTTGGAGGTGGGGGGCCCTAGATACGCAGTATTTT
TRBJ2-2,-,TRBV30,few,CAWSVLREAGELFF,TGTGCCTGGAGTGTACTTAGGGAGGCAGGGGAGCTGTTTTTT
TRBJ2-5,-,TRBV4-1,-,CASSQVGDPSQYF,TGCGCCAGCAGCCAAGTCGGGGACCCCTCCCAGTACTTC
TRBJ2-3,TRBD1,TRBV29-1,-,CSVAELRDRGADTQYF,TGCAGCGTCGCCGAGTTACGGGACAGGGGGGCAGATACGCAGTATTTT
TRBJ1-2,-,TRBV20-1,-,CSASHTGLRYGYTF,TGCAGTGCTAGTCACACAGGGTTGAGGTATGGCTACACCTTC
TRBJ2-2,-,TRBV7-7,-,CATPGHGTGELFF,TGTGCTACACCGGGGCACGGAACCGGGGAGCTGTTTTTT
TRBJ1-2,-,TRBV3-1,-,CACSSVNYGYTF,TGTGCCTGCAGTAGTGTAAACTATGGCTACACCTTC
TRBJ2-4,TRBD1,TRBV4-3,-,CASNQEGQGGIQYF,TGCGCCAGCAACCAGGAAGGACAGGGCGGCATTCAGTACTTC
TRBJ2-5,-,TRBV7-2,few,CASSLVLQPGETQYF,TGTGCCAGCAGCTTAGTTCTACAACCGGGGGAGACCCAGTACTTC
TRBJ2-2,-,TRBV7-2,-,CASSSSPTRYTGELFF,TGTGCCAGCAGCTCCTCCCCGACTAGATACACCGGGGAGCTGTTTTTT
TRBJ2-1,TRBD2,TRBV10-3,-,CAINGGRNEQFF,TGTGCCATCAACGGGGGGAGGAATGAGCAGTTCTTC
TRBJ2-5,TRBD2,TRBV5-1,-,CASSLQAGPPQTQYF,TGCGCCAGCAGCTTACAAGCGGGGCCGCCTCAGACCCAGTACTTC
TRBJ2-1,-,TRBV3-1,few,CASSHGGRPYNEQFF,TGTGCCAGCAGCCATGGTGGGCGACCCTACAATGAGCAGTTCTTC
TRBJ2-2,-,TRBV24-1,-,CATSDWRGPGELFF,TGTGCCACCAGTGATTGGCGGGGGCCCGGGGAGCTGTTTTTT